This T cell receptor (beta chain) was captured in a study of T cells in Graves' hyperthyroidism and ophthalmopathy. RNA transcripts gave rise to amplified TCR beta CDR3 regions. The TCR CDR3 was amplified in a first-round RT-PCR using the HTBI primer set. Via MiXCR, TCRdb re-called the multiplex PCR reads, giving one row per CDR3 protein. The sample comprises 660,000 or so distinct CDR3 sequences, 40% to 55% of which are singletons, and less than 8.5% rests with the top ten. This CDR3 is built from 16 residues. Germline loops: CDR1 DFQATT, CDR2 SNEGSKA (reference sequence). The V and J ends lost 6 bases and 5 bases, in that order; junction bases with no gene match: 14.

The sequenced sample was peripheral blood or thyroid tissue (not recorded which). This sequence joins TRBV20-1 and TRBJ2-5, with TRBD2 identical over 11 bases. The sequence was obtained from an adult man with Graves' disease, either hyperthyroidism or ophthalmopathy (not recorded which). The DNA of the CDR3 is TGCAGTGCCCCACTAGCGGGAGTGGGGCGTCAGGAGACCCAGTACTTC. It is translated as CSAPLAGVGRQETQYF.